Below are 24 T cell receptor beta chains sequenced from a single sample in a study of CD8 T cells in Susac syndrome. RNA amounts of about 0.5 to 1 ug underwent reverse transcription with random hexamers. A single record per CDR3 protein comes from TCRdb applying MiXCR to the immunoSEQ multiplex PCR reads. Here the sample spans hundreds of thousands of distinct CDR3 sequences, about 95% being singletons. The source material was CD4+ T cells from PBMCs. The receptors were sampled from a human donor with Susac syndrome.

The rearrangement joins TRBV12-3 or TRBV12-4 to TRBJ2-7; weak D call: TRBD1 (5 bases). Trimming took 8 bases from V and 0 from J, leaving 11 bases between them. CDR3 length: 13 amino acids. CDR3 DNA: TGTGCCAGCCGCCCGGACACCTCCTACGAGCAGTACTTC. Its protein product is CASRPDTSYEQYF.

V and J are TRBV5-1 and TRBJ2-1; 7 bases fit TRBD2. The germline V gene encodes CDR1 SGHRS and CDR2 YFSETQ. The CDR3 loop spans 16 amino acids. Germline trimming cut 4 bases from V and 2 bases from J; bases unmatched to any gene: 9. The CDR3 DNA sequence: TGCGCCAGCAGCCCAGGAAGCGGGGATGCCTACAATGAGCAGTTCTTC. Translating gives CASSPGSGDAYNEQFF.

The sample holds one count of this clonotype. The rearrangement uses TRBV4-2 and TRBJ2-5; D possibly uses TRBD1 or TRBD2 (5 bases each). The CDR3 has 13 residues. CDR1 and CDR2 (germline): LGHNA, YNFKEQ. V was clipped by 6 bases and J by 14 bases, with 22 bases between them. The DNA of the CDR3 is TGTGCCAGCAGTCGGGACGGGGCGCCCGGGTTATACTTC. This encodes CASSRDGAPGLYF.

The chain couples TRBV6-2 or TRBV6-3 to TRBJ1-2, with 7 bases fitting TRBD1. The CDR3 totals 14 residues. Germline V gene sequence: CDR1 MNHEY, CDR2 SVGEGT. V trimming: 6 bases; J trimming: 4 bases; junction bases outside the gene matches: 8. In DNA, the CDR3 is TGTGCCAGCAGCCCCTCGACAGGGACCTATGGCTACACCTTC. Amino acid sequence: CASSPSTGTYGYTF.

CDR3 sequence: CSAPRAFKNIQYF. Written as DNA, the CDR3 is TGCAGTGCTCCTCGAGCGTTCAAAAACATTCAGTACTTC. V is TRBV20-1 and J is TRBJ2-4; D is uncertain. Between the trimmed V and J ends, which lost 5 bases and 3 bases, there was a span of 11 bases. CDR1 DFQATT and CDR2 SNEGSKA come from the germline V gene (reference sequence). This CDR3 region has 13 residues.

The chain is built from TRBV11-3 and TRBJ2-1; D is unresolved. V was clipped by 5 bases and J by 5 bases, with 13 bases between them. The CDR3 is made up of 14 amino acids. Germline V gene data show CDR1 as SGHNT and CDR2 as YENEEA. The CDR3 protein is CASSPNGLDNEQFF. CDR3 in DNA: TGTGCCAGCAGCCCCAATGGGCTAGACAATGAGCAGTTCTTC. The full variable domain, completed using reference TRBV11-3 and TRBJ2-1, is EAGVVQSPRYKIIEKKQPVAFWCNPISGHNTLYWYLQNLGQGPELLIRYENEEAVDDSQLPKDRFSAERLKGVDSTLKIQPAELGDSAVYLCASSPNGLDNEQFFGPGTRLTVL.

The chain recombines TRBV20-1 with TRBJ2-7, with a weak D call TRBD2 (5 bases). Trimming stripped 6 bases from V and 1 base from J, with 13 bases between. The CDR3 is 13 residues long. Germline-derived CDR1 and CDR2 are DFQATT and SNEGSKA (reference sequence). The CDR3 DNA is TGCAGTGCCAGGATACTAGGATCCTACGAGCAGTACTTC. Translation: CSARILGSYEQYF.

The chain combines TRBV20-1 with TRBJ1-6; 9 positions match TRBD1. The length of the CDR3 is 14 residues. Trimming took 7 bases from V and 7 from J; bases not matched to a gene: 8. The germline gives CDR1 DFQATT, CDR2 SNEGSKA (reference sequence). The CDR3 DNA is TGCAGTGGGTCCCGGACAGGGGAAAATTCACCCCTCCACTTT. It specifies CSGSRTGENSPLHF.

V and J are TRBV4-2 and TRBJ2-3; 7 bases are shared with TRBD2. J lost 3 bases, V lost 4 bases, and 4 bases had no gene match. The germline CDR1 and CDR2 sequences are LGHNA and YNFKEQ. This CDR3 region has 14 residues. The CDR3 DNA is TGTGCCAGCAGCCGTCAAGCGGGGACAGATACGCAGTATTTT. Residues: CASSRQAGTDTQYF.

V usage is TRBV7-2 and J usage is TRBJ1-2, with 12 bases fitting TRBD1. This CDR3 has 19 residues. V lost 2 bases to trimming and J lost 5 bases; unmatched junction nucleotides: 15. The germline gives CDR1 SGHTA, CDR2 FQGNSA. As DNA, the CDR3 is TGTGCCAGCAGCTTAAGCGTAGGCACCGGGACAGGGGGCCGATATGGCTACACCTTC. This gives the protein CASSLSVGTGTGGRYGYTF. Together with reference TRBV7-2 and TRBJ1-2, the CDR3 gives the full variable domain: GAGVSQSPSNKVTEKGKDVELRCDPISGHTALYWYRQSLGQGLEFLIYFQGNSAPDKSGLPSDRFSAERTGGSVSTLTIQRTQQEDSAVYLCASSLSVGTGTGGRYGYTFGSGTRLTVV.

The chain links TRBV29-1 to TRBJ2-7; the D is unclear. Trimming stripped 0 bases from V and 6 bases from J, with 6 bases between. From germline, CDR1 is SQVTM and CDR2 ANQGSEA. The CDR3 contains 11 residues. DNA for the CDR3: TGCAGCGTTGAAGAGTTTAGCGAGCAGTACTTC. It codes for CSVEEFSEQYF.

The V gene is TRBV5-1, the J gene TRBJ2-2; D remains unclear. The V gene lost 1 base and the J gene lost 2 bases, with 12 bases spanning the gap. CDR1 is SGHRS, CDR2 YFSETQ, per germline. The CDR3 contains 16 residues. CDR3 nucleotides: TGCGCCAGCAGCTTGAGGGCAGGAAGAAACACCGGGGAGCTGTTTTTT. It yields the protein CASSLRAGRNTGELFF.

The CDR3 sequence: CASSLAPQGTGANVLTF. The DNA for the CDR3 is TGTGCCAGCAGCTTAGCCCCACAGGGAACCGGGGCCAACGTCCTGACTTTC. This chain uses TRBV7-2 with TRBJ2-6; the D gene is possibly TRBD1 (6 bases). The CDR3 extends over 17 amino acids. V was shortened by 0 bases and J by 4 bases, with 13 bases between the two germline ends. Germline assignment: CDR1 SGHTA and CDR2 FQGNSA.

The CDR3 is CASSQAPGDNQPQHF. DNA of the CDR3: TGTGCCAGCAGCCAGGCCCCAGGAGACAATCAGCCCCAGCATTTT. The rearrangement joins TRBV3-1 to TRBJ1-5; D remains ambiguous. The CDR3 extends over 15 amino acids. The germline gives CDR1 LGHDT, CDR2 YNNKEL (reference sequence). V was cut by 3 bases and J by 3 bases, with 12 bases left in between.

This chain joins TRBV4-1 and TRBJ2-7; 7 bases map to TRBD1. The CDR3 runs 14 residues. Per the germline V gene, CDR1 is MGHRA and CDR2 is YSYEKL. Trimming took 1 base from V and 5 from J; bases not matched to a gene: 5. The CDR3 loop is CASSQVKGADEQYF. CDR3 nucleotides: TGCGCCAGCAGCCAAGTAAAGGGGGCGGACGAGCAGTACTTC.

The J gene is TRBJ2-2, the V gene TRBV5-1, with 7 bases lining up with TRBD1. The CDR3 totals 17 residues. V gave up 1 base and J gave up 1 base; unmatched junction bases: 7. The germline CDR1 and CDR2 sequences are SGHRS and YFSETQ. The CDR3 reads CASSLTGQNLNTGELFF. The DNA of the CDR3 is TGCGCCAGCAGCTTGACGGGACAGAATTTGAACACCGGGGAGCTGTTTTTT.

This clonotype appeared once. The V gene is TRBV30, the J gene TRBJ1-3, with D unresolved. From germline, CDR1 is GTSNPN and CDR2 SVGIG (reference sequence). V gave up 2 bases and J gave up 5 bases, with 10 bases separating them. The CDR3 runs 13 residues. CDR3 DNA: TGTGCCTGGAGTAAGCTGATAAGAAACACCATATATTTT. Protein product: CAWSKLIRNTIYF.

V is TRBV24-1 and J is TRBJ1-2, with D maybe TRBD1 (6 bases). CDR1 is KGHDR and CDR2 is SFDVKD in the germline V gene. V gave up 4 bases and J gave up 3 bases, with 17 bases separating them. The length of the CDR3 is 16 residues. The CDR3 is CATSDPAGAGDYGYTF. The DNA of the CDR3 is TGTGCCACCAGTGACCCTGCTGGGGCAGGGGACTATGGCTACACCTTC.

V usage is TRBV29-1 and J usage is TRBJ1-1, with D uncertain. The CDR3 has 12 amino acids. Germline V CDR1 and CDR2: SQVTM, ANQGSEA. With 1 base removed from V and 3 bases from J, the gap between germline ends came to 6 bases. The CDR3 protein is CSVEGRDTEAFF. The CDR3 nucleotides are TGCAGCGTTGAAGGCCGGGACACTGAAGCTTTCTTT.

The chain employs TRBV30 and TRBJ1-1; D call uncertain. Germline assignment: CDR1 GTSNPN and CDR2 SVGIG (reference sequence). The CDR3 totals 14 residues. Trimming shortened V by 2 bases and J by 0 bases, and 10 bases separated the two germline ends. This CDR3 reads CAWSRAGMNTEAFF. CDR3 nucleotide sequence: TGTGCCTGGAGTCGCGCGGGGATGAACACTGAAGCTTTCTTT. Using reference TRBV30 and TRBJ1-1 for the parts outside the CDR3, the full variable domain is SQTIHQWPATLVQPVGSPLSLECTVEGTSNPNLYWYRQAAGRGLQLLFYSVGIGQISSEVPQNLSASRPQDRQFILSSKKLLLSDSGFYLCAWSRAGMNTEAFFGQGTRLTVV.

This chain uses TRBV15 with TRBJ1-4; D not resolved. The V gene lost 4 bases and the J gene lost 0 bases, with 6 bases spanning the gap. CDR1 and CDR2 from the germline V gene are LNHNV and YYDKDF (reference sequence). The CDR3 is made up of 14 amino acids. The CDR3 DNA sequence: TGTGCCACCAGCACAGCCGCAACTAATGAAAAACTGTTTTTT. It is translated as CATSTAATNEKLFF.

V usage is TRBV10-3 and J usage is TRBJ2-3, with 8 positions matching TRBD2. The CDR3 runs 15 residues. Germline CDR1 is ENHRY and CDR2 is SYGVKD. The V gene end was trimmed by 7 bases and the J gene end by 2 bases; junction bases not matched to a gene: 8. DNA for the CDR3: TGTGCCATCAAGGCTGGAGCGGGGGCCACAGATACGCAGTATTTT. This translates into CAIKAGAGATDTQYF.

The chain combines TRBV20-1 with TRBJ1-4; D possibly corresponds to TRBD1 (6 bases). Trimming removed 7 bases at V and 8 bases at J, with 17 bases between. Germline CDR1 and CDR2: DFQATT and SNEGSKA (reference sequence). The length of the CDR3 is 13 residues. The DNA for the CDR3 is TGCAGTGGTAGGGACACCGCGACGGAAAAACTGTTTTTT. Protein sequence: CSGRDTATEKLFF.

This chain connects TRBV29-1 to TRBJ2-5; D is possibly TRBD1 or TRBD2 (5 bases each). The length of the CDR3 is 12 residues. Germline loops: CDR1 SQVTM, CDR2 ANQGSEA. Trimming took off 6 bases at V and 4 bases at J, with 12 bases between the two ends. CDR3 sequence: CSVAGTGETQYF. In DNA, the CDR3 is TGCAGCGTAGCCGGGACGGGAGAGACCCAGTACTTC.